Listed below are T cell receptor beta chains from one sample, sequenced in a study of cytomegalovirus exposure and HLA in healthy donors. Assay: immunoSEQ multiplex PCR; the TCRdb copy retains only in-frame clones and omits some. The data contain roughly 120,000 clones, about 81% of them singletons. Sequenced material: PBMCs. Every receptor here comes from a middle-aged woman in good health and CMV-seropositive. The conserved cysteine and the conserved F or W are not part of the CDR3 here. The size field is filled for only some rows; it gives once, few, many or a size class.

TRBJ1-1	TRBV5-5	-	ASSLERAEAF
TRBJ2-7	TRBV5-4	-	ASSLAHPGQGYEQY
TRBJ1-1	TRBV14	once	ASSQVGGGNTEAF
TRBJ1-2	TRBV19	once	ASSTVIGNYGYT
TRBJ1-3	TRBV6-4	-	ASREQGLGNTIY
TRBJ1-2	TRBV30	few	AWSDDRARVGGYT
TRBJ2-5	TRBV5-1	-	ASSGAGGSQETQY
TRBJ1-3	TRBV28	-	ASNPIRDSSGNTIY
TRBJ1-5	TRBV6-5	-	ASSYSFSGYGGPQH
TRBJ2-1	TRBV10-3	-	AISESSGSGNEQF
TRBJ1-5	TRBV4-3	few	ASSQDRYQPQH
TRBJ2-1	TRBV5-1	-	ASSLVGALNEQF
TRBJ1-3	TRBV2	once	ASPATNSGNTIY
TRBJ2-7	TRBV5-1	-	ASSLPSGSGYEQY
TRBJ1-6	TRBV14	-	ASSQDHGSSIANSPLH
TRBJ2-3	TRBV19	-	ASSSRDTDTQY
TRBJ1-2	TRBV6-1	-	ASSVSGTGGSVSGYT
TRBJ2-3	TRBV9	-	ASSVASPDTQY
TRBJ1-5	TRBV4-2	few	ASSHGTGDSNQPQH
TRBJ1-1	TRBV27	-	ASSPRGGLVLEDTEAF
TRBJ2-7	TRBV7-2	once	ASSGWPRGEQY
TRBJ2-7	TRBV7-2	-	ASSSDRQVGQY
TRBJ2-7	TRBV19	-	ASSSSGGTGYEQY
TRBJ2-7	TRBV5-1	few	ASSLASAGGGPSYEQY
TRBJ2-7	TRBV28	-	ASSPEREGLYEQY
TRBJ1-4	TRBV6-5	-	ASSYQKDRPNEKLF
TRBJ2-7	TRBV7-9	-	ASSSGQGVEQY
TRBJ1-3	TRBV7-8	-	ASSTTGTAGNTIY
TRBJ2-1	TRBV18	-	ASSQRPGQGYSGRARHEQF
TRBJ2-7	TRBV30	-	AWDRDINEQY
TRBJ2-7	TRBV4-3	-	ASSQARGAYEQY
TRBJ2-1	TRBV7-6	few	ASSLEAAGGDNEQF
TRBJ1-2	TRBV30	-	ARADRLYGYT
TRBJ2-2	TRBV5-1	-	ASSWSGRQDTGELF
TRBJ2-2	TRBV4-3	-	ASSPDLSNTGELF
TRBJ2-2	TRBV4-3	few	ASSQGGLAGATGELF
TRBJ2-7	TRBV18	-	ASSLTGKGEQY
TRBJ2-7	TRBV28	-	ASSSAGTGFYEQY
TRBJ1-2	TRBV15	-	ATSSPGGGTAVNYGYT
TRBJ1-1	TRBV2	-	ASRWTGGDLNTEAF
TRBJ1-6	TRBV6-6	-	ASSYRAAGSPLH
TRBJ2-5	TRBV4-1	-	ASSQDGLAGRETQY
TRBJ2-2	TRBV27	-	ASTDTGELF
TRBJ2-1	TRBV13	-	ASGLGTGGSDEQF
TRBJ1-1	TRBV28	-	ATKYGIGATEAF
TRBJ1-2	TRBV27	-	ASSLGTLGQGGGGYT
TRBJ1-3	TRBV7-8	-	ASSATYGNTIY
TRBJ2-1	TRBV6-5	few	ASQDTSSYNEQF
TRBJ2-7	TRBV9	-	ASSLHGTPEGYEQY
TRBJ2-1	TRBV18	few	ASSPLTTSSYNEQF
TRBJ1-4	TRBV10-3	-	AISEEGNEKLF
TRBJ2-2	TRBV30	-	AWRTGGNTGELF